Presented here are 16 T cell receptor beta chains from one specimen sequenced in a study of cytomegalovirus exposure and HLA in healthy donors. PCR was performed using 60 Vbeta and 13 Jbeta primers. TCRdb's table, derived via immunoSEQ multiplex PCR, lists solely in-frame clones and lacks some. The sample contains about 130,000 clones, about 80% of which appear only once. The sample consisted of PBMCs. The receptors were sampled from a young man in good health and CMV-seronegative.

This rearrangement joins TRBV9 to TRBJ1-6; D unresolved. CDR1 SGDLS and CDR2 YYNGEE come from the germline V gene. Between the trimmed V and J ends, which lost 3 bases and 5 bases, there was a span of 6 bases. This CDR3 contains 13 residues. The CDR3 is CASSASHNSPLHF. CDR3 sequence (DNA): TGTGCCAGCAGCGCGAGTCATAATTCACCCCTCCACTTT.

The genes are TRBV5-8 and TRBJ2-2; 8 nucleotides line up with TRBD2. Losses at the gene ends were 4 bases for V and 1 base for J; bases not matched to a gene: 6. The CDR3 spans 16 residues. Germline assignment: CDR1 SGHTS and CDR2 YDEGEE. DNA for the CDR3: TGTGCCAGCAGCCTAGGACTAGCACGGAACACCGGGGAGCTGTTTTTT. Translating gives CASSLGLARNTGELFF.

This chain uses TRBV4-1 with TRBJ1-5; unclear D gene. V lost 0 bases and J 0 bases, leaving 6 bases between the germline ends. Germline V CDR1 and CDR2: MGHRA, YSYEKL. The CDR3 is made up of 15 amino acids. The CDR3 loop reads CASSQDRDSNQPQHF. CDR3 nucleotide sequence: TGCGCCAGCAGCCAAGATCGGGATAGCAATCAGCCCCAGCATTTT.

This clone was counted a few times. V usage is TRBV27 and J usage is TRBJ2-7; the D gene is possibly TRBD1 (7 bases). The CDR3 contains 14 residues. The germline V and J ends were trimmed by 2 bases and 4 bases, with 12 bases remaining between them. Germline lookup yields CDR1 MNHEY and CDR2 SMNVEV (reference sequence). The CDR3 region has the DNA TGTGCCAGCAGTTTACGGCAGGGGGGATACGAGCAGTACTTC. Amino acids: CASSLRQGGYEQYF.

The chain's CDR3 is CASSYSGQFYSEQYF. Written as DNA, the CDR3 is TGTGCCAGCAGTTATTCGGGACAGTTTTACTCCGAGCAGTACTTC. The chain is built from TRBV6-5 and TRBJ2-7; 7 bases match TRBD1. With V trimmed by 3 bases and J by 6 bases, 11 bases remained unmatched. This CDR3 is 15 amino acids long. CDR1 and CDR2 (germline): MNHEY, SVGAGI.

J is TRBJ2-1 and V is TRBV30; a possible D gene is TRBD1 (6 bases). Trimming removed 2 bases from V and 5 bases from J, with 16 bases in between. CDR1 is GTSNPN, CDR2 SVGIG, per germline (reference sequence). CDR3 size: 15 residues. The DNA of the CDR3 is TGTGCCTGGAGTTTACCGGGACAAGAGAACAATGAGCAGTTCTTC. Translating it yields CAWSLPGQENNEQFF.

The chain couples TRBV5-1 to TRBJ2-1, with 10 bases aligning to TRBD2. Germline V gene data show CDR1 as SGHRS and CDR2 as YFSETQ. J was trimmed by 5 bases and V by 4 bases; bases with no gene match: 9. This CDR3 has 16 residues. CDR3 DNA: TGCGCCAGCAGCACGAAGAGGACTAGCGGACACAATGAGCAGTTCTTC. Protein product: CASSTKRTSGHNEQFF.

The chain recombines TRBV6-5 with TRBJ2-7; TRBD2 matches at 8 bases. The V and J ends lost 0 bases and 3 bases, in that order; junction bases with no gene match: 4. CDR1 is MNHEY and CDR2 is SVGAGI in the germline V gene. The length of the CDR3 is 15 residues. The CDR3 loop reads CASSYSSSGYYEQYF. The DNA of the CDR3 is TGTGCCAGCAGTTACTCGTCTAGCGGGTACTACGAGCAGTACTTC.

This chain joins TRBV28 and TRBJ2-2; TRBD1 is a possible D gene (6 bases). The germline CDR1 and CDR2 sequences are MDHEN and SYDVKM. This CDR3 comprises 17 residues. Trimming cost V 7 bases and J 6 bases, with 24 bases left between them. The DNA of the CDR3 is TGTGCCAGCAAGGGCTTCCAGCGTGTGGGGGCCGCCGGGGAGCTGTTTTTT. Translation gives CASKGFQRVGAAGELFF.

This clone was detected only a few times. The chain is built from TRBV10-3 and TRBJ2-3, with D unresolved. Between the trimmed V and J ends, which lost 0 bases and 9 bases, there was a span of 10 bases. The germline gives CDR1 ENHRY, CDR2 SYGVKD. The CDR3 totals 13 residues. In DNA form, the CDR3 reads TGTGCCATCAGTGAGTCGCCTAGTTCAACGCAGTATTTT. Translating gives CAISESPSSTQYF.

The chain uses TRBV5-6 and TRBJ1-5, with D possibly being TRBD1 (5 bases). The CDR3 loop spans 15 amino acids. Deletions cut 1 base from V and 2 bases from J, with 10 bases between. Germline CDR1 SGHDT, CDR2 YYEEEE. As DNA, the CDR3 is TGTGCCAGCAGCTTGCTAGGGGTGGGCAATCAGCCCCAGCATTTT. Amino acids: CASSLLGVGNQPQHF.

The V and J genes are TRBV7-9 and TRBJ2-1; 10 nucleotides match TRBD2. There are 16 residues in the CDR3. Germline CDR1 reads SEHNR; CDR2 reads FQNEAQ (reference sequence). Unmatched junction bases numbered 7, after V lost 3 bases and J lost 5 bases. Here the CDR3 reads CASSFQGLAVNNEQFF. The CDR3 region has the DNA TGTGCCAGCAGCTTTCAAGGACTAGCGGTTAACAATGAGCAGTTCTTC.

For the CDR3, the DNA is TGCGCCAGCAGCCCAAATCTAGCGTACACAGATACGCAGTATTTT. It specifies CASSPNLAYTDTQYF. The rearrangement joins TRBV5-1 to TRBJ2-3; D is possibly TRBD2 (6 bases). The CDR3 covers 15 residues. Germline V lookup: CDR1 SGHRS, CDR2 YFSETQ. V shed 4 bases and J shed 2 bases, with 14 bases lying between them.

This clone was seen a handful of times. The V and J genes are TRBV30 and TRBJ1-1; 8 bases are shared with TRBD1. Germline CDR1 is GTSNPN and CDR2 is SVGIG (reference sequence). CDR3 length equals 14 residues. J gave up 5 bases and V 4 bases, and 9 bases lay outside the gene matches. CDR3 protein: CAWTLGQGVTEAFF. CDR3 nucleotide sequence: TGTGCCTGGACCCTCGGACAGGGAGTGACTGAAGCTTTCTTT.

CDR3 coding DNA: TGTGCCGGCAAACAGGGGAACGGGGAGCTGTTTTTT. Protein: CAGKQGNGELFF. V usage is TRBV19 and J usage is TRBJ2-2; TRBD1 agrees at 7 bases. CDR3 length equals 12 residues. With V trimmed by 11 bases and J by 7 bases, 7 bases remained unmatched. Germline lookup yields CDR1 LNHDA and CDR2 SQIVND (reference sequence).

CDR3 in amino acids: CASSEAGEAYNEQFF. The CDR3 DNA sequence: TGTGCCAGCAGTGAAGCGGGGGAGGCCTACAATGAGCAGTTCTTC. The chain links TRBV6-4 to TRBJ2-1, with 8 bases lining up with TRBD2. The trim removed 3 bases at V and 2 bases at J, leaving 3 bases unmatched. The CDR3 runs to 15 residues. Germline CDR1 reads MRHNA; CDR2 reads SNTAGT.